This TCR beta chain derives from a study of T cell responses to AZD1222 COVID-19 vaccine. The CDR3 totals 16 residues. The germline V and J ends were trimmed by 4 bases and 1 base, with 14 bases remaining between them. The germline CDR1 and CDR2 sequences are LGHNT and FRNRAP. Assay: immunoSEQ multiplex PCR; the TCRdb copy retains only in-frame clones and omits some. The sample records 100,000 to 150,000 clones, over 75% being singletons. As to this clone: Its matching antigen is unknown.

Findings and caveats of the study: Clonal diversity may have been underestimated in mostly white British donors. Breadth and depth of Spike-specific TCRs rose after two AZD1222 doses.

The V gene is TRBV12-5, the J gene TRBJ2-1, with D tentatively TRBD1 (6 bases). This receptor was identified in an adult in good health. The material was peripheral blood, obtained on day 0 of AZD1222 vaccination. The CDR3 loop is CASGSAVGGSYNEQFF. CDR3 nucleotide sequence: TGTGCTAGTGGTTCCGCGGTAGGGGGTTCCTACAATGAGCAGTTCTTC.